This T cell receptor beta chain came from a study of response to subunit inactivated influenza vaccine. Whole-study findings and limits: Authors suggested each seasonal flu vaccination may recruit only limited numbers of new T cells.

This clonotype was seen a few times. The antigen is not known. TCRdb fed the RT-PCR reads into MiXCR, producing one record per CDR3 protein. The sample shows hundreds of thousands of distinct CDR3 sequences, 15% to 20% of them seen only once. The input for sequencing was CD4+ T cells sorted from PBMCs, taken less than 30 months after vaccination. This clonotype originated in a man aged 45-69 years who received an inactivated influenza vaccine.

This chain's CDR3 is CASSLQGSGGTGELFF. The CDR3 nucleotides are TGCGCCAGCAGCTTGCAGGGGAGTGGTGGCACCGGGGAGCTGTTTTTT. The chain is built from TRBV5-1 and TRBJ2-2; D is possibly TRBD1 (6 bases). Trimming took off 1 base at V and 4 bases at J, with 14 bases between the two ends. This CDR3 contains 16 residues. Germline CDR1 SGHRS, CDR2 YFSETQ.